This T cell receptor beta chain was identified in a study of cytomegalovirus exposure and HLA in healthy donors. Findings of the study overall: Confirmation in vitro established that a few CMV-associated chains were specific for CMV antigens. It emerged from a later analysis that several of the most significant clusters appeared to be linked to common viral pathogens.

V shed 7 bases, J shed 3 bases, and the junction held 7 bases outside the gene matches. From germline, CDR1 is MNHNS and CDR2 SASEGT. The length of the CDR3 is 14 residues. Of note for this clone: What it binds is not known.

PCR involved 60 Vbeta and 13 Jbeta primers. Clones were sequenced by immunoSEQ multiplex PCR, and TCRdb holds only the in-frame ones, with some missing. Of some 180,000 clones in the sample, 77% were seen once. The J gene is TRBJ2-3, the V gene TRBV6-1, with 7 bases that match TRBD1. The TCR sequence derives from a woman aged 60-75 years in good health and CMV-seropositive. Sequenced sample: PBMCs. CDR3 region: CASITGVTTDTQYF. CDR3 bases: TGTGCCAGCATTACAGGGGTAACTACAGATACGCAGTATTTT.